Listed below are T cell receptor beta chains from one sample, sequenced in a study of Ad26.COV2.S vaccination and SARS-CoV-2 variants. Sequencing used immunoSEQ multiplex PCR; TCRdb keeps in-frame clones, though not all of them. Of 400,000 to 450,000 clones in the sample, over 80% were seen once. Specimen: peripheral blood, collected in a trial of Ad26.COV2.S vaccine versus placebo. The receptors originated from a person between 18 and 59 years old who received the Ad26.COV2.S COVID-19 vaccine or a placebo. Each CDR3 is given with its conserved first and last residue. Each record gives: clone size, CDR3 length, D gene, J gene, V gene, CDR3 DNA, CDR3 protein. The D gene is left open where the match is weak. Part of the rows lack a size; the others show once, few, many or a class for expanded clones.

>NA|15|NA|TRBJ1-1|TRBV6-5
TGTGCCAGCAGAGCATCCCTTCCAACAGACACTGAAGCTTTCTTT
CASRASLPTDTEAFF
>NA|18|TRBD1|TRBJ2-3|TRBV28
TGTGCCAGCAGTGGAGTCCGACGGGACAGGGGAGGTACAGATACGCAGTATTTT
CASSGVRRDRGGTDTQYF
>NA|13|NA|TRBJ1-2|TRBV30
TGTGCCTGGACCCCCGGGGGGGTTTATGGCTACACCTTC
CAWTPGGVYGYTF
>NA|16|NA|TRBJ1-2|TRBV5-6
TGTGCCAGCAGCTTGGTGGGCAGGCGGGCCGCCTATGGCTACACCTTC
CASSLVGRRAAYGYTF
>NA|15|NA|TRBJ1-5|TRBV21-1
TGTGCCAGCAGCAAAGGACAGGGGAGGGGTCAGCCCCAGCATTTT
CASSKGQGRGQPQHF
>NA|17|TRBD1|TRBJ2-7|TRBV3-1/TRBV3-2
TGTGCCAGCAGCCAAGACACCGGGACAGCGATTACCTACGAGCAGTACTTC
CASSQDTGTAITYEQYF
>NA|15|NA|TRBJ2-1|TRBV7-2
TGTGCCAGCAGCAAACAGGGACGATTAATCGATGAGCAGTTCTTC
CASSKQGRLIDEQFF
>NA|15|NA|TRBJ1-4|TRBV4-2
TGTGCCAGCAGCCAAGATTCGGGGACGGGAGAAAAACTGTTTTTT
CASSQDSGTGEKLFF
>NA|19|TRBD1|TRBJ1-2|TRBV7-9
TGTGCCAGCAGCCGAACACATCCGACAGGGGTCCCGGCTAACTATGGCTACACCTTC
CASSRTHPTGVPANYGYTF
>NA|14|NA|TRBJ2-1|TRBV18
TGTGCCAGCTCACCAGTTCGGGGTTACAATGAGCAGTTCTTC
CASSPVRGYNEQFF
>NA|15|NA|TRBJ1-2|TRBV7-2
TGTGCCAGCAGCCAGCGGACGCCCTCGCTGGGTGGCTACACCTTC
CASSQRTPSLGGYTF
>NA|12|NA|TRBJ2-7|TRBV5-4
TGTGCCAGCAGCTCGTCAAACTACGAGCAGTACTTC
CASSSSNYEQYF
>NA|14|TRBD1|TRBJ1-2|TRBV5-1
TGCGCCAGCAGCCTCCGGACAGGGGACTATGGCTACACCTTC
CASSLRTGDYGYTF
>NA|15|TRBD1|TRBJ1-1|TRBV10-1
TGCGCCAGCAGTGAGTCTCGACAGGGCTACACTGAAGCTTTCTTT
CASSESRQGYTEAFF
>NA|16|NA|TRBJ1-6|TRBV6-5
TGTGCCAGCAGTTACATCCAGGACCCCTATAATTCACCCCTCCACTTT
CASSYIQDPYNSPLHF
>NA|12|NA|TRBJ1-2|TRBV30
TGTGCCTGGAGTGTACGAAACTATGGCTACACCTTC
CAWSVRNYGYTF
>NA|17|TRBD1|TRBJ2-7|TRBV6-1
TGTGCCAGCAGTGAAGCTGGGTGGGGGACAGGGGGCTACGAGCAGTACTTC
CASSEAGWGTGGYEQYF
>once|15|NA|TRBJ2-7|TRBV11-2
TGTGCCAGCAGCTTAGTGGGCAGGATGACCTACGAGCAGTACTTC
CASSLVGRMTYEQYF
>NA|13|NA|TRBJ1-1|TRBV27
TGTGCCAGCAGGTCTGGAAGGGACACTGAAGCTTTCTTT
CASRSGRDTEAFF
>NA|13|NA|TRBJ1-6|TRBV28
TGTGCCAGCAGACCCCCCCCACATTCACCCCTCCACTTT
CASRPPPHSPLHF
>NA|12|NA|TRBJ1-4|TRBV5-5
TGTGCCAGCAGCTTCACGGAGACGAGACTGTTTTTT
CASSFTETRLFF
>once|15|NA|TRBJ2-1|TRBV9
TGTGCCAGCAGCGTAGTCTCAGGTAATAGGAATGAGCAGTTCTTC
CASSVVSGNRNEQFF
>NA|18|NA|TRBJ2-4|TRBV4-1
TGCGCCAGCAGCCAAGTCCCCCTAGCAGGGTGGGCCAAAAACATTCAGTACTTC
CASSQVPLAGWAKNIQYF
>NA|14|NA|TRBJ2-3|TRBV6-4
TGTGCCAGCAGTGGGGGACAACCCACAGATACGCAGTATTTT
CASSGGQPTDTQYF
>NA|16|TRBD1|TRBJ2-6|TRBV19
TGTGCCAGTAGTGAGGACAGGGATTCTGGGGCCAACGTCCTGACTTTC
CASSEDRDSGANVLTF
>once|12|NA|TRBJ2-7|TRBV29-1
TGCAGCGTCCGACGGGGACGTTACGAGCAGTACTTC
CSVRRGRYEQYF
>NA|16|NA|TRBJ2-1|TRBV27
TGTGCCAGCAGTTTTTTAAGACAGGCGCCTAACAATGAGCAGTTCTTC
CASSFLRQAPNNEQFF
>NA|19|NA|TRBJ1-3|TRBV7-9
TGTGCCAGCAGCTTAGTTAGTCTCGGGACACCGGCCTCTGGAAACACCATATATTTT
CASSLVSLGTPASGNTIYF
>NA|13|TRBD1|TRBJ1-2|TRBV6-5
TGTGCCAGCACCCAGGACAGGGGCTATGGCTACACCTTC
CASTQDRGYGYTF
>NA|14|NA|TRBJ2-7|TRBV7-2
TGTGCCAGCAGCCCAAGACAGGTATACTACGAGCAGTACTTC
CASSPRQVYYEQYF
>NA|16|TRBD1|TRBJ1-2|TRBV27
TGTGCCAGCAGTTTAGGTTCAATGGGACAGTACTATGGCTACACCTTC
CASSLGSMGQYYGYTF
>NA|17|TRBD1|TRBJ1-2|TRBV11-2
TGTGCCAGCAGCCAGACCCCGGGACAGGGCTCGGGCTATGGCTACACCTTC
CASSQTPGQGSGYGYTF
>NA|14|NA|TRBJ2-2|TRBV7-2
TGTGCCAGCAGCTTAGAAATCCATGCCGGGGAGCTGTTTTTT
CASSLEIHAGELFF
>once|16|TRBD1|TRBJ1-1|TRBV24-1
TGTGCCATCCGTCTAGGTCGGGGACAGGTTAACACTGAAGCTTTCTTT
CAIRLGRGQVNTEAFF
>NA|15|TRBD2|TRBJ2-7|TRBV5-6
TGTGCCAGCAGCTTCCGACTAGCGGGAGCCTACGAGCAGTACTTC
CASSFRLAGAYEQYF
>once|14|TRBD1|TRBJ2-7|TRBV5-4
TGTGCCAGCAAACCCTCCGGGACAGACTACGAGCAGTACTTC
CASKPSGTDYEQYF
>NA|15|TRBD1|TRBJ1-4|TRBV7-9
TGTGCCAGCAGCTCGGGGGACAGACTTAATGAAAAACTGTTTTTT
CASSSGDRLNEKLFF
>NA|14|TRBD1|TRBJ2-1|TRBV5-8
TGTGCCAGCAGCGAGGGACAGGGAGGCAATGAGCAGTTCTTC
CASSEGQGGNEQFF
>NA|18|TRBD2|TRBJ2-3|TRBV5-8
TGTGCCAGCAGCCACGGGACTAGCGGGGGGGCCTTCACAGATACGCAGTATTTT
CASSHGTSGGAFTDTQYF
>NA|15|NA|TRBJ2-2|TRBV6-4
TGTGCCCAGGAGGGGATACGGGCCGACACCGGGGAGCTGTTTTTT
CAQEGIRADTGELFF
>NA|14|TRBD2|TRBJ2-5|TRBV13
TGTGCCAGCAGCTCTACTAGCGGACAAGAGACCCAGTACTTC
CASSSTSGQETQYF
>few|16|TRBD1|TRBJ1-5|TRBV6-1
TGTGCCAGCAGTGACCACAGGGGATTCAGCAATCAGCCCCAGCATTTT
CASSDHRGFSNQPQHF
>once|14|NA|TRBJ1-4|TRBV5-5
TGTGCCAGCAGCTTTGACAGCCTGAATGAAAAACTGTTTTTT
CASSFDSLNEKLFF
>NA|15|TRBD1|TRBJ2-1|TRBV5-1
TGCGCCAGCAGCGAAGGGACAGGGCTAGGCAATGAGCAGTTCTTC
CASSEGTGLGNEQFF
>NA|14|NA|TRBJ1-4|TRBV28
TGTGCCAGCCGGGCCCGACAGGCTAATGAAAAACTGTTTTTT
CASRARQANEKLFF
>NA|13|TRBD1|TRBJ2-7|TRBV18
TGTGCCAGCTCACCTTGGGACAGCTACGAGCAGTACTTC
CASSPWDSYEQYF
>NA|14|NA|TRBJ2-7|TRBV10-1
TGCGCCAGCAGTGACTACCGGGACCCCCTGGAGCAGTACTTC
CASSDYRDPLEQYF
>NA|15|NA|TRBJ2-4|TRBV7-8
TGTGCCAGCAGCTTGTTTCAAACCCGGGGAGACATTCAGTACTTC
CASSLFQTRGDIQYF
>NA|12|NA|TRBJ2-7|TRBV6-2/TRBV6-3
TGTGCCAGCAGTTACTCAGGACTTGAGCAGTACTTC
CASSYSGLEQYF
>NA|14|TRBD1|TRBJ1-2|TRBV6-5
TGTGCCAGCAGTTACTCGACAGGGGGCTATGGCTACACCTTC
CASSYSTGGYGYTF
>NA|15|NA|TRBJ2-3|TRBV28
TGTGCCAGCAGTTTCCGCAGGCACAGCACAGATACGCAGTATTTT
CASSFRRHSTDTQYF
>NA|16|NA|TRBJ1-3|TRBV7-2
TGTGCCAGCAGCCCGCGTCCTCATGCCTCTGGAAACACCATATATTTT
CASSPRPHASGNTIYF
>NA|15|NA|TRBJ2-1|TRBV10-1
TGCGCCAGCAGTGAGACAGGGAGATTGTACAATGAGCAGTTCTTC
CASSETGRLYNEQFF
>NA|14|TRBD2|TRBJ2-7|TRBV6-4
TGTGCCAGCAGTGTGCTAGCGGGCCCCTACGAGCAGTACTTC
CASSVLAGPYEQYF
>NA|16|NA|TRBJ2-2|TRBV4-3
TGCGCCAGCAGCCTTCGACCGACAGGGAGGGGCGGGGAGCTGTTTTTT
CASSLRPTGRGGELFF
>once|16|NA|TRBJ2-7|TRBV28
TGTGCCAGCAGTCCCCCAGGGTCCCTTGTGTTATACGAGCAGTACTTC
CASSPPGSLVLYEQYF
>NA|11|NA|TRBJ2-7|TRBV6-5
TGTGCCACGCTCATTAACCTGGGCTGGCACTTC
CATLINLGWHF
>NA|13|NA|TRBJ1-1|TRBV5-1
TGCGCCAGCAGCTTGGTGGGGGACACTGAAGCTTTCTTT
CASSLVGDTEAFF
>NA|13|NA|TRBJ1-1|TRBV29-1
TGCAGCGCCGCGGAGGATCTGCTCACTGAAGCTTTCTTT
CSAAEDLLTEAFF
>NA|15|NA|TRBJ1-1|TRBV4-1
TGCGCCAGCAGCCAAGCTCAAGGAATGAACACTGAAGCTTTCTTT
CASSQAQGMNTEAFF